This T cell receptor (beta chain) is from a study of Ad26.COV2.S vaccination and SARS-CoV-2 variants. Findings and limits, study-wide: Considerable breadth of spike-specific CD8+ and CD4+ T cell responses has reportedly been documented following vaccination.

Here immunoSEQ multiplex PCR was the method, and the copy in TCRdb shows in-frame clones only, minus some. The repertoire holds about half a million clones, with around 89% as singletons. This sample's treatment: roughly 20 received Ad26.COV2.S at low or high dose, single or two shots; roughly five received placebo; per-sample allocation not given. The investigators took samples on day 63 after the first vaccine or placebo injection. Cohort 1b enrolled adults aged 18-55 years in Boston. As regards this clone: The antigen remains undetermined.

CDR1 and CDR2 from the germline V gene are SGHVS and FQNEAQ. V trimming: 5 bases; J trimming: 2 bases; junction bases outside the gene matches: 9. The CDR3 spans 16 residues. This sample comprised peripheral blood, obtained in a trial of Ad26.COV2.S vaccine versus placebo. V gene TRBV7-8 combines with J gene TRBJ1-2, with 9 nucleotides matching TRBD1. This receptor was obtained from a person between 18 and 65 years old who received the Ad26.COV2.S COVID-19 vaccine or a placebo. The CDR3 loop reads CASSLDRGTYNYGYTF. CDR3 DNA sequence: TGTGCCAGCAGCCTTGACAGGGGGACATACAACTATGGCTACACCTTC.